Below, 4 T cell receptor beta chains from the same sample are listed, as sequenced in a study of blood T cell repertoires in COVID-19. Clones were read by immunoSEQ multiplex PCR, and TCRdb kept only the in-frame ones, dropping some. The repertoire holds under 300,000 clones, under 90% seen once, with 2.5% to 3.5% in the top ten. The sequencing input was peripheral blood. These receptor sequences come from a woman between 55 and 75 years old with active or convalescent COVID-19.

This sequence joins TRBV27 and TRBJ2-1, with a weak D call TRBD1 (6 bases). Trimming pared 4 bases from V and 2 bases from J, leaving 12 bases between. This CDR3 has 15 amino acids. Germline CDR1 is MNHEY and CDR2 is SMNVEV (reference sequence). CDR3 coding DNA: TGTGCCAGCAGTTCCTCGGGACAAGCCTACAATGAGCAGTTCTTC. Its translation is CASSSSGQAYNEQFF.

The V and J genes are TRBV23-1 and TRBJ1-5; TRBD1 matches at 10 bases. TRBV23-1 is filed as an ORF, its function uncertain. The CDR3 totals 22 residues. Trimming took 0 bases from V and 1 from J; bases not matched to a gene: 18. CDR3 bases: TGCGCCAGCAGTCAATCGTCAGGGACAGGGGTTGGGCTGGTGGGAAGCAATCAGCCCCAGCATTTT. Its translation is CASSQSSGTGVGLVGSNQPQHF.

The genes are TRBV5-6 and TRBJ2-5, with D maybe TRBD1 (6 bases). Germline V lookup: CDR1 SGHDT, CDR2 YYEEEE. This CDR3 has 14 residues. V lost 0 bases and J lost 3, with 9 bases in between. The CDR3 spells CASSLAGVEETQYF. For the CDR3, the DNA is TGTGCCAGCAGCTTGGCAGGGGTGGAAGAGACCCAGTACTTC.

V and J are TRBV6-2 or TRBV6-3 and TRBJ2-7, with 9 bases fitting TRBD1. V shed 4 bases, J shed 3 bases, and the junction held 7 bases outside the gene matches. The V gene's germline CDR1 is MNHEY and CDR2 SVGEGT. CDR3 size: 15 residues. In nucleotides, the CDR3 is TGTGCCAGCAGTTTCGGGACAGGGACCTTCTACGAGCAGTACTTC. This encodes CASSFGTGTFYEQYF.